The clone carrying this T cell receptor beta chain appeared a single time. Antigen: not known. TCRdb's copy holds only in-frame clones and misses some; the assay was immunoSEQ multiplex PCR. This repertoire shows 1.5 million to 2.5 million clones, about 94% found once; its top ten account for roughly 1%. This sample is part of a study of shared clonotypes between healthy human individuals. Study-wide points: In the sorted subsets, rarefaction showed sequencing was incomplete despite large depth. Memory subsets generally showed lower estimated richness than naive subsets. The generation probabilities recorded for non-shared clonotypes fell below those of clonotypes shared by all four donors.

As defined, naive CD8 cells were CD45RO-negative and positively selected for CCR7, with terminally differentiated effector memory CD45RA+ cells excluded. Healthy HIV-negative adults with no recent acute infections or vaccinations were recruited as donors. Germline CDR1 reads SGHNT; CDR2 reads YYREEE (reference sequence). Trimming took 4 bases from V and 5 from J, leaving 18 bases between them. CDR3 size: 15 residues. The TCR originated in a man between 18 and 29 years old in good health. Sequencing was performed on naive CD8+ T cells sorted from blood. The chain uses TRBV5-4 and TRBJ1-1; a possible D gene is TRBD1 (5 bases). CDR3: CASSQVIWGETEAFF. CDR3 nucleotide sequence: TGTGCCAGCAGCCAAGTAATATGGGGGGAGACTGAAGCTTTCTTT.